One and the same sample provided the 28 T cell receptor beta chains below, sequenced in a study of T cells after yellow fever vaccination. Each CDR3 protein is one row after TCRdb ran MiXCR on the 5' RACE reads. The table includes a few hundred thousand distinct CDR3 sequences, 18% detected once. The input for sequencing was PBMCs, taken before the yellow fever booster vaccination. These receptors all come from a man between 18 and 35 years old who received the YFV17D yellow fever vaccine.

The rearrangement links TRBV5-4 to TRBJ2-5, with 8 positions matching TRBD1. The CDR3 has 17 residues. Germline V gene sequence: CDR1 SGHNT, CDR2 YYREEE (reference sequence). The V gene end was trimmed by 4 bases and the J gene end by 5 bases; junction bases not matched to a gene: 16. Here the CDR3 reads CASSTYGTGPEGETQYF. Here the CDR3 DNA reads TGTGCCAGCAGCACCTACGGGACAGGACCAGAGGGGGAGACCCAGTACTTC. The full variable domain, with the rest looked up from reference TRBV5-4 and TRBJ2-5, is ETGVTQSPTHLIKTRGQQVTLRCSSQSGHNTVSWYQQALGQGPQFIFQYYREEENGRGNFPPRFSGLQFPNYSSELNVNALELDDSALYLCASSTYGTGPEGETQYFGPGTRLLVL.

The chain uses TRBV2 and TRBJ2-1; 12 nucleotides line up with TRBD2. J lost 1 base, V lost 6 bases, and 4 bases had no gene match. This CDR3 contains 16 residues. Germline assignment: CDR1 SNHLY and CDR2 FYNNEI. CDR3 bases: TGTGCCAGCAGAACGACTAGCGGGGGATCCTACAATGAGCAGTTCTTC. Translated, it gives CASRTTSGGSYNEQFF.

V is TRBV7-2 and J is TRBJ2-1; 11 nucleotides line up with TRBD1. The germline V gene encodes CDR1 SGHTA and CDR2 FQGNSA. The J segment lost 5 bases and the V segment lost 4 bases, leaving 4 bases of the junction unmatched. The CDR3 is 15 residues long. In nucleotides, the CDR3 is TGTGCCAGCAGCTCCTCGGACAGGGGGCACAATGAGCAGTTCTTC. This gives the protein CASSSSDRGHNEQFF.

The table lists this clonotype with many counts. V is TRBV20-1 and J is TRBJ2-1; 15 bases are a match to TRBD2. The germline CDR1 and CDR2 sequences are DFQATT and SNEGSKA (reference sequence). This CDR3 has 14 residues. V dropped 5 bases and J dropped 9; count of bases not matched to a gene: 5. In DNA, the CDR3 is TGCAGTGCTGGACTAGCGGGGGGGCCTAGTGAGCAGTTCTTC. Translation: CSAGLAGGPSEQFF.

The chain recombines TRBV20-1 with TRBJ1-6; no clear D gene. This CDR3 spans 16 amino acids. Germline V gene lookup returns CDR1 DFQATT and CDR2 SNEGSKA (reference sequence). The V and J ends lost 5 bases and 11 bases respectively, with 25 bases between them. The CDR3 loop is CSAFEGLDRFGTPLHF. The CDR3 DNA reads as TGCAGTGCTTTCGAGGGCTTGGACCGCTTTGGAACACCCCTCCACTTT.

Only a few counts were recorded for this clonotype. The J gene is TRBJ1-1, the V gene TRBV29-1, with 7 bases lining up with TRBD1. The ends lost 7 bases at V and 1 base at J; junction bases unmatched: 9. Per germline, CDR1 SQVTM and CDR2 ANQGSEA. The CDR3 runs to 14 residues. CDR3 residues: CSACTGASNTEAFF. CDR3 sequence (DNA): TGCAGCGCCTGTACAGGGGCCTCGAACACTGAAGCTTTCTTT. The full variable domain, in which reference TRBV29-1 and TRBJ1-1 provide the parts outside the CDR3, is SAVISQKPSRDICQRGTSLTIQCQVDSQVTMMFWYRQQPGQSLTLIATANQGSEATYESGFVIDKFPISRPNLTFSTLTVSNMSPEDSSIYLCSACTGASNTEAFFGQGTRLTVV.

The rearrangement uses TRBV18 and TRBJ2-3; D call uncertain. Germline V gives CDR1 KGHSH, CDR2 LQKENI. CDR3 length: 14 amino acids. Trimming left V 1 base short and J 4 bases short, with 9 bases between. CDR3 sequence: CASSPQTKADTQYF. The CDR3 nucleotides read TGTGCCAGCTCACCACAAACCAAAGCAGATACGCAGTATTTT.

The V gene is TRBV6-5, the J gene TRBJ1-1; no definite D call. The CDR3 extends over 14 amino acids. CDR1 and CDR2 from the germline V gene are MNHEY and SVGAGI. Trimming pared 2 bases from V and 3 bases from J, leaving 10 bases between. Here the CDR3 reads CASSYEVRHTEAFF. As DNA, the CDR3 is TGTGCCAGCAGTTACGAGGTCAGACACACTGAAGCTTTCTTT.

CDR3: CASSVVGTGTDTQYF. DNA of the CDR3: TGTGCCAGCAGCGTAGTGGGGACTGGCACAGATACGCAGTATTTT. V and J are TRBV9 and TRBJ2-3; D might be TRBD2 (6 bases). The CDR3 runs to 15 residues. Germline V gene sequence: CDR1 SGDLS, CDR2 YYNGEE. Trimming removed 0 bases at V and 1 base at J, with 9 bases between.

The chain employs TRBV7-2 and TRBJ2-7, with 9 bases aligning to TRBD2. The germline V gene encodes CDR1 SGHTA and CDR2 FQGNSA. V lost 2 bases to trimming and J lost 3 bases; unmatched junction nucleotides: 5. The CDR3 is 15 residues long. For the CDR3, the DNA is TGTGCCAGCAGCTTATCAGCGGGGGGATACTACGAGCAGTACGTC. Amino acid sequence: CASSLSAGGYYEQYV.

There are many counts of this clonotype. One end of the junction varies from germline; a read error may be responsible. This sequence joins TRBV3-1 and TRBJ2-1, with 13 positions matching TRBD2. The germline V gene encodes CDR1 LGHDT and CDR2 YNNKEL (reference sequence). The CDR3 consists of 16 residues. The DNA for the CDR3 is TGTGCCAGCAACCAACTAGCGGGGGGGCCGGGTGGTGAGCAGTTCTTC. It is translated as CASNQLAGGPGGEQFF.

This chain connects TRBV18 to TRBJ2-7, with a weak D call TRBD1 (6 bases). The CDR3 loop spans 12 amino acids. From germline, CDR1 is KGHSH and CDR2 LQKENI. Trimming removed 5 bases from V and 5 bases from J, with 10 bases in between. CDR3 protein: CASSTGTHEQYV. The CDR3 DNA sequence: TGTGCCAGCTCAACCGGGACACACGAGCAGTACGTC.

In its sample, this clonotype was seen a few times. The chain employs TRBV9 and TRBJ1-2, with D perhaps TRBD1 (6 bases). Trimming pared 3 bases from V and 3 bases from J, leaving 12 bases between. The CDR3 totals 14 residues. Germline values: CDR1 SGDLS, CDR2 YYNGEE. CDR3 amino acids: CASSAGTIDYGYTF. The CDR3 DNA reads TGTGCCAGCAGCGCAGGGACAATCGACTATGGCTACACCTTC.

This clonotype has a handful of counts. The rearrangement links TRBV11-2 to TRBJ2-7, with D unclear. The CDR3 covers 13 residues. The V and J ends lost 5 bases and 6 bases respectively, with 14 bases between them. CDR1 is SGHAT and CDR2 is FQNNGV in the germline V gene. The CDR3 coding sequence is TGTGCCAGCAGCCGCTTGTCCGAAGGCGAGCAGTACGTC. Protein product: CASSRLSEGEQYV.

The chain carries TRBV18 and TRBJ2-7; TRBD1 agrees at 7 bases. CDR1 is KGHSH, CDR2 LQKENI, per germline. The CDR3 totals 15 residues. J was trimmed by 7 bases and V by 4 bases; bases with no gene match: 13. The DNA of the CDR3 is TGTGCCAGCTCACGGGCGGAGACAGGGAGCGTTGAGCAGTACGTC. This translates into CASSRAETGSVEQYV.

In this sample, this clonotype turned up a few times. V gene TRBV28 combines with J gene TRBJ1-2; 7 bases fit TRBD1. The trim removed 9 bases at V and 5 bases at J, leaving 6 bases unmatched. Germline loops: CDR1 MDHEN, CDR2 SYDVKM. The CDR3 covers 12 residues. CDR3 sequence (DNA): TGTGCCAGTCTCGAACAGGGGTATGGCTACACCTTC. Its translation: CASLEQGYGYTF.

This clonotype was seen only a few times. The chain recombines TRBV9 with TRBJ2-1, with 10 bases that match TRBD2. Looked up from germline, CDR1 is SGDLS and CDR2 is YYNGEE. Trimming removed 0 bases from V and 3 bases from J; junction bases left unmatched: 6. The CDR3 spans 17 residues. CDR3 DNA sequence: TGTGCCAGCAGCGTAGCTAATTTAGCGGGGGGCTACAATGAGCAGTTCTTC. Translation: CASSVANLAGGYNEQFF.

This clonotype came up a few times. The rearrangement joins TRBV29-1 to TRBJ2-3; no reliable D call. V shed 4 bases and J shed 0 bases, with 8 bases lying between them. The CDR3 loop spans 13 amino acids. The V gene's germline CDR1 is SQVTM and CDR2 ANQGSEA. CDR3 loop: CSVVPTSTDTQYF. DNA for the CDR3: TGCAGCGTTGTGCCAACTAGCACAGATACGCAGTATTTT.

This rearrangement joins TRBV4-3 to TRBJ2-3, with no clear D. V lost 0 bases and J 0 bases, leaving 13 bases between the germline ends. The V gene's germline CDR1 is LGHNA and CDR2 YSLEER. This CDR3 comprises 17 residues. CDR3: CASSQDDMGISTDTQYF. CDR3 bases: TGCGCCAGCAGCCAAGATGATATGGGGATCAGCACAGATACGCAGTATTTT.

This clonotype was seen a few times. The genes are TRBV27 and TRBJ2-7, with TRBD1 as a possible D gene (6 bases). The length of the CDR3 is 16 residues. Trimming removed 1 base at V and 6 bases at J, with 19 bases between. From germline, CDR1 is MNHEY and CDR2 SMNVEV (reference sequence). The DNA of the CDR3 is TGTGCCAGCAGTTTATGGTCCGGGTCCCGAGGGGGCGAGCAGTACTTC. Encoded protein: CASSLWSGSRGGEQYF.

V is TRBV7-2 and J is TRBJ2-7; a weak D match, TRBD1 (5 bases). There are 14 residues in the CDR3. V shed 2 bases and J shed 7 bases, with 15 bases lying between them. Germline loops: CDR1 SGHTA, CDR2 FQGNSA. CDR3 amino acids: CASSLSQASREQYF. CDR3 bases: TGTGCCAGCAGCTTATCACAGGCTTCTCGGGAGCAGTACTTC.

This sequence joins TRBV7-6 and TRBJ1-4; TRBD1 agrees at 9 bases. The V segment lost 5 bases and the J segment 0 bases; nucleotides outside the gene matches: 7. The CDR3 covers 17 residues. Germline CDR1 is SGHVS and CDR2 is FNYEAQ. CDR3 sequence (DNA): TGTGCCAGCAGCCTAGGGACAGGGCCTGCAACTAATGAAAAACTGTTTTTT. Translating gives CASSLGTGPATNEKLFF. The full variable domain, with the rest looked up from reference TRBV7-6 and TRBJ1-4, is GAGVSQSPRYKVTKRGQDVALRCDPISGHVSLYWYRQALGQGPEFLTYFNYEAQQDKSGLPNDRFSAERPEGSISTLTIQRTEQRDSAMYRCASSLGTGPATNEKLFFGSGTQLSVL.

The V and J genes are TRBV5-1 and TRBJ2-7; TRBD1 aligns across 9 bases. The CDR3 runs 14 residues. V was pared by 4 bases and J by 4 bases, with 6 bases of the junction left unmatched. Germline CDR1 and CDR2: SGHRS and YFSETQ. The CDR3 reads CASSPRGQGYEQYV. The CDR3 nucleotides read TGCGCCAGCAGCCCACGGGGACAGGGATACGAGCAGTACGTC.

CDR3 DNA sequence: TGCGCCAGCAGCCAAGAACGGGACACATTGAACACTGAAGCTTTCTTT. Its translation is CASSQERDTLNTEAFF. The rearrangement uses TRBV4-3 and TRBJ1-1; D may be TRBD1 (6 bases). CDR1 and CDR2 (germline): LGHNA, YSLEER. V was cut by 0 bases and J by 0 bases, with 11 bases left in between. This CDR3 has 16 amino acids.

This clonotype was counted at least ten times. The chain combines TRBV15 with TRBJ2-5; the D gene is possibly TRBD1 (5 bases). The CDR3 loop spans 15 amino acids. V lost 0 bases and J 3 bases, leaving 11 bases between the germline ends. The germline gives CDR1 LNHNV, CDR2 YYDKDF (reference sequence). CDR3 nucleotides: TGTGCCACCAGCAGAGATGAGGTCAGGGAAGAGACCCAGTACTTC. This encodes CATSRDEVREETQYF. The variable domain in full, completed from reference TRBV15 and TRBJ2-5, reads DAMVIQNPRYQVTQFGKPVTLSCSQTLNHNVMYWYQQKSSQAPKLLFHYYDKDFNNEADTPDNFQSRRPNTSFCFLDIRSPGLGDTAMYLCATSRDEVREETQYFGPGTRLLVL.

This clonotype was observed a few times. The chain is built from TRBV6-5 and TRBJ2-3; the D gene is possibly TRBD1 (5 bases). Trimming shortened V by 4 bases and J by 4 bases, and 9 bases separated the two germline ends. Germline CDR1 MNHEY, CDR2 SVGAGI. This CDR3 region has 13 residues. CDR3 sequence reads: CASSFRQSDTQYF. CDR3 sequence (DNA): TGTGCCAGCAGTTTTCGACAGTCAGATACGCAGTATTTT.

The chain employs TRBV10-1 and TRBJ2-3; TRBD2 matches 7 bases. The trim removed 4 bases at V and 2 bases at J, leaving 3 bases unmatched. The CDR3 has 14 residues. CDR1 and CDR2 (germline): WNHNN, SYGVQD (reference sequence). The CDR3 sequence is CASSVGGTTDTQYF. In nucleotides, the CDR3 is TGCGCCAGCAGTGTCGGGGGGACCACAGATACGCAGTATTTT.

This clonotype turned up a few times. The chain carries TRBV5-1 and TRBJ1-2, with D possibly being TRBD1 (6 bases). Trimming stripped 0 bases from V and 8 bases from J, with 20 bases between. The germline gives CDR1 SGHRS, CDR2 YFSETQ. This CDR3 contains 16 residues. The CDR3 spells CASSLAGEGVSPGYTF. The CDR3 DNA reads TGCGCCAGCAGCTTGGCCGGGGAGGGGGTGAGCCCCGGCTACACCTTC. Full variable domain (outside the CDR3, taken from reference TRBV5-1 and TRBJ1-2): KAGVTQTPRYLIKTRGQQVTLSCSPISGHRSVSWYQQTPGQGLQFLFEYFSETQRNKGNFPGRFSGRQFSNSRSEMNVSTLELGDSALYLCASSLAGEGVSPGYTFGSGTRLTVV.